One and the same sample provided the 12 T cell receptor beta chains below, sequenced in a study of T cell repertoires in cytomegalovirus infection. TCRdb recomputed calls from the reads with MiXCR, one row per CDR3 protein. The table includes around 74,000 distinct CDR3 sequences, 3% to 4.5% detected once. Sequencing used PBMCs. These TCRs come from a human donor in good health (CMV status not recorded). Some clones in this sample may be carry-over from other donors' samples.

On this clonotype itself: A much more abundant neighbour one base away suggests this may be a read error. The CDR3 reads CAGGSAHLNTEAFF. CDR3 bases: TGTGCCGGGGGGAGCGCGCATCTGAACACTGAAGCTTTCTTT. The chain carries TRBV12-5 and TRBJ1-1; maybe TRBD1 (5 bases). The CDR3 consists of 14 residues. Germline loops: CDR1 LGHNT, CDR2 FRNRAP. The full variable domain, in which reference TRBV12-5 and TRBJ1-1 provide the parts outside the CDR3, is DARVTQTPRHKVTEMGQEVTMRCQPILGHNTVFWYRQTMMQGLELLAYFRNRAPLDDSGMPKDRFSAEMPDATLATLKIQPSEPRDSAVYFCAGGSAHLNTEAFFGQGTRLTVV.

This clonotype was found many times. V is TRBV7-9 and J is TRBJ2-7; 11 bases agree with TRBD1. CDR1 is SEHNR and CDR2 is FQNEAQ in the germline V gene (reference sequence). Trimming cost V 5 bases and J 2 bases; bases outside gene matches: 8. The CDR3 has 16 residues. This chain's CDR3 is CASSDISGQGAYEQYF. Here the CDR3 DNA reads TGTGCCAGCAGCGACATTTCGGGACAGGGGGCCTACGAGCAGTACTTC.

This clonotype was recorded at least ten times. The gene calls are TRBV19 and TRBJ2-4; D might be TRBD1 (6 bases). The CDR3 is 14 residues long. Germline V lookup: CDR1 LNHDA, CDR2 SQIVND (reference sequence). V was trimmed by 9 bases and J by 5 bases, leaving 17 bases between them. The chain's CDR3 is CASGPRTVENIQYF. The CDR3 bases are TGTGCCAGCGGACCCCGGACAGTAGAAAACATTCAGTACTTC. The full variable domain, in which reference TRBV19 and TRBJ2-4 provide the parts outside the CDR3, is DGGITQSPKYLFRKEGQNVTLSCEQNLNHDAMYWYRQDPGQGLRLIYYSQIVNDFQKGDIAEGYSVSREKKESFPLTVTSAQKNPTAFYLCASGPRTVENIQYFGAGTRLSVL.

The genes are TRBV7-2 and TRBJ2-2, with 11 nucleotides matching TRBD1. Trimming removed 4 bases from V and 7 bases from J; junction bases left unmatched: 5. Germline V gene sequence: CDR1 SGHTA, CDR2 FQGNSA. This CDR3 region has 15 residues. The CDR3 region has the DNA TGTGCCAGCAGCTCCGGGACAGGGGGTATCGGGGAGCTGTTTTTT. Translation gives CASSSGTGGIGELFF.

This clonotype was counted at least ten times. The chain is built from TRBV6-2 or TRBV6-3 and TRBJ1-3, with D perhaps TRBD1 (5 bases). Germline CDR1 and CDR2: MNHEY and SVGEGT. The CDR3 is 14 residues long. Between the trimmed V and J ends, which lost 2 bases and 0 bases, there was a span of 5 bases. The CDR3: CASSYDSSGNTIYF. The CDR3 nucleotides are TGTGCCAGCAGTTACGACAGCTCTGGAAACACCATATATTTT.

This clonotype occurred many times. The chain recombines TRBV7-2 with TRBJ1-1; D is possibly TRBD1 (6 bases). Germline lookup yields CDR1 SGHTA and CDR2 FQGNSA. Between the trimmed V and J ends, which lost 0 bases and 1 base, there was a span of 9 bases. The length of the CDR3 is 15 residues. This CDR3 reads CASSLAMGANTEAFF. In DNA, the CDR3 is TGTGCCAGCAGCTTAGCGATGGGGGCGAACACTGAAGCTTTCTTT.

This clonotype was recorded many times. This rearrangement joins TRBV6-1 to TRBJ2-7; no reliable D call. V was pared by 6 bases and J by 4 bases, with 13 bases between. The germline V gene has CDR1 MNHNS and CDR2 SASEGT. The CDR3 consists of 13 residues. The CDR3 nucleotides read TGTGCCAGCAGCCCTGTCGGTGTGTACGAGCAGTACTTC. This encodes CASSPVGVYEQYF.

This clonotype appeared many times. The gene calls are TRBV7-2 and TRBJ1-1; the D is unclear. Germline CDR1 SGHTA, CDR2 FQGNSA. This CDR3 is built from 15 residues. The ends were cut back, 4 bases at V and 4 bases at J, with 16 bases in the middle. The CDR3: CASSSQPRLGTEAFF. The CDR3 DNA sequence: TGTGCCAGCAGCTCCCAGCCGAGACTAGGCACTGAAGCTTTCTTT.

This clonotype appeared many times. This chain joins TRBV7-9 and TRBJ1-2; possible D gene TRBD1, 6 bases. Germline CDR1 is SEHNR and CDR2 is FQNEAQ (reference sequence). V lost 5 bases and J 4 bases, leaving 14 bases between the germline ends. The CDR3 loop spans 14 amino acids. The CDR3 bases are TGTGCCAGCAGCGACAGGCTCCGGACCTATGGCTACACCTTC. Translated, it gives CASSDRLRTYGYTF.

This clonotype was recorded many times. V gene TRBV6-6 combines with J gene TRBJ1-6; D perhaps matches TRBD1 (6 bases). V dropped 7 bases and J dropped 16 bases, with 20 bases sitting between them. Germline V gene data show CDR1 as MNHNY and CDR2 as SVGAGI (reference sequence). This CDR3 has 13 amino acids. CDR3 in DNA: TGTGCCAGCACCCCGACAGGAACATCAGCTCTCCACTTT. Its translation: CASTPTGTSALHF.

There are many counts of this clonotype. The rearrangement links TRBV7-9 to TRBJ1-5, with no clear D. Germline CDR1 is SEHNR and CDR2 is FQNEAQ (reference sequence). Trimming removed 5 bases from V and 7 bases from J, with 9 bases in between. CDR3 size: 12 residues. The CDR3 coding sequence is TGTGCCAGCAGCATCTATGAACAGCCCCAGCATTTT. Translated: CASSIYEQPQHF. Complete variable domain (other parts from reference TRBV7-9 and TRBJ1-5): DTGVSQNPRHKITKRGQNVTFRCDPISEHNRLYWYRQTLGQGPEFLTYFQNEAQLEKSRLLSDRFSAERPKGSFSTLEIQRTEQGDSAMYLCASSIYEQPQHFGDGTRLSIL.

This clonotype was recorded at least ten times. This chain connects TRBV10-3 to TRBJ1-2; 10 bases agree with TRBD1. Looked up from germline, CDR1 is ENHRY and CDR2 is SYGVKD. The ends lost 3 bases at V and 6 bases at J; junction bases unmatched: 4. This CDR3 comprises 14 residues. This CDR3 reads CAISEPGTGDGYTF. The CDR3 nucleotides are TGTGCCATCAGTGAACCGGGGACAGGGGATGGCTACACCTTC.